This TCR beta chain was sequenced in a study of low-dose radiotherapy and immunotherapy resistance in tumors. Points on this clonotype: A read error likely explains this, since a far larger clone differs by one base.

Primers targeting TRAV and TRBV primed first-strand cDNA, covering alpha and beta chains. Over 20 PCR cycles, TCRs were amplified from a constant-region primer and V-primer adapter. In TCRdb, the reads were re-called with MiXCR into one record per CDR3 protein. The table shows approximately 100,000 distinct CDR3 sequences, with around 21% occurring only once. Time point of the sample: after trial treatment. Described treatment: LDRT plus nivolumab, ipilimumab, low-dose cyclophosphamide and aspirin (RACIN trial). Donors were treated with nivolumab, ipilimumab, aspirin, and low-dose cyclophosphamide and radiotherapy. The clonotype comes from a male donor with prostate cancer. The starting material was PBMCs, obtained after low-dose radiotherapy plus immunotherapy.

In DNA form, the CDR3 reads TGTGCCAGCAGCCCGGCGACGCGGGTCTACAATGAGCAGTACTTC. Translating gives CASSPATRVYNEQYF. This sequence joins TRBV7-2 and TRBJ2-4, with D possibly being TRBD2 (5 bases). CDR1 and CDR2 from the germline V gene are SGHTA and FQGNSA. This CDR3 spans 15 amino acids. V was trimmed by 5 bases and J by 13 bases, leaving 24 bases between them.